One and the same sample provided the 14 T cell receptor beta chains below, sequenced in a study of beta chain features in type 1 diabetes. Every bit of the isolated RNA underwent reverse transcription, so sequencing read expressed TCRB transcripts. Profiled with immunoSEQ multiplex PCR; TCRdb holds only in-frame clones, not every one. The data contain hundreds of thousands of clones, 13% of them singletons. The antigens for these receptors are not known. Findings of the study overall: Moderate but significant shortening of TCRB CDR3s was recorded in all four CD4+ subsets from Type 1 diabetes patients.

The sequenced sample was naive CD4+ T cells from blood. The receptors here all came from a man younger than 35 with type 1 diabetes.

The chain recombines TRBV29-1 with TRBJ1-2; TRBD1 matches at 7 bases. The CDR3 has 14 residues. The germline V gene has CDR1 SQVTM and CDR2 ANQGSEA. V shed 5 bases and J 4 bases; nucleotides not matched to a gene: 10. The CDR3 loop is CSVSTGVKGYGYTF. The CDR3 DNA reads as TGCAGCGTTTCCACAGGGGTAAAGGGCTATGGCTACACCTTC.

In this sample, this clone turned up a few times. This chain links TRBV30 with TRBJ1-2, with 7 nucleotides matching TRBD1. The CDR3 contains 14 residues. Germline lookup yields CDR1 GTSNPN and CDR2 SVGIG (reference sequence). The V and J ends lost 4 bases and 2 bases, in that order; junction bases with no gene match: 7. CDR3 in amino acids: CAWTLTGYNYGYTF. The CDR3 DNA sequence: TGTGCCTGGACCCTGACAGGGTACAACTATGGCTACACCTTC.

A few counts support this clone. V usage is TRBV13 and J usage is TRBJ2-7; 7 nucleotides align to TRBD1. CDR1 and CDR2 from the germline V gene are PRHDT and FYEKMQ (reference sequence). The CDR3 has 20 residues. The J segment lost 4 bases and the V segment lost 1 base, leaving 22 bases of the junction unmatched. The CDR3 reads CASSLVRDRKVQTDKYEQYF. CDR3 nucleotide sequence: TGTGCCAGCAGCTTAGTCCGGGACAGAAAAGTCCAAACTGACAAATACGAGCAGTACTTC.

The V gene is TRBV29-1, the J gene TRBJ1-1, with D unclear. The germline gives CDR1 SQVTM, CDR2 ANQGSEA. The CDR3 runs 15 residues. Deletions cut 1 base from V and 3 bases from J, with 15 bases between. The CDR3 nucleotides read TGCAGCGTTGAAGGCGGGCCCATTCCGGACACTGAAGCTTTCTTT. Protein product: CSVEGGPIPDTEAFF.

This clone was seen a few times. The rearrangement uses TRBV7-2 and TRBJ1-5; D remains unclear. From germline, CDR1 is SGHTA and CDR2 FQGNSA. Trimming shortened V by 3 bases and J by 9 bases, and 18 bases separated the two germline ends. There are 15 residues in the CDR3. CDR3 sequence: CASSLISPKGAPQHF. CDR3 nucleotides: TGTGCCAGCAGCTTGATCTCCCCAAAGGGCGCGCCCCAGCATTTT.

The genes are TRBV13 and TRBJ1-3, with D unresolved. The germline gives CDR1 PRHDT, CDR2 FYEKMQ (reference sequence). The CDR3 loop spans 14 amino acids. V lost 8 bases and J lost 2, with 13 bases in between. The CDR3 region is CASDGPAPGNTIYF. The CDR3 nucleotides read TGTGCCAGCGATGGCCCTGCCCCTGGAAACACCATATATTTT.

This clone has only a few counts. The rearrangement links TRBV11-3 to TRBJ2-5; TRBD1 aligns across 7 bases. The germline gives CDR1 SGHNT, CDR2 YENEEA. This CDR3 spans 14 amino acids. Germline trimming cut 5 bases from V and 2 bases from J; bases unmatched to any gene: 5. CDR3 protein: CASSRDSLQETQYF. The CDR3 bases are TGTGCCAGCAGCCGGGACAGTCTACAAGAGACCCAGTACTTC.

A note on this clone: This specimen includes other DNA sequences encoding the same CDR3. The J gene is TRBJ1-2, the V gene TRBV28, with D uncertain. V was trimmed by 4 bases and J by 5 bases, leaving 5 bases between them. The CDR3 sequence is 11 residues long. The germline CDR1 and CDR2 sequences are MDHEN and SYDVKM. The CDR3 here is CASSSQYGYTF. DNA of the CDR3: TGTGCCAGCAGTTCCCAATATGGCTACACCTTC.

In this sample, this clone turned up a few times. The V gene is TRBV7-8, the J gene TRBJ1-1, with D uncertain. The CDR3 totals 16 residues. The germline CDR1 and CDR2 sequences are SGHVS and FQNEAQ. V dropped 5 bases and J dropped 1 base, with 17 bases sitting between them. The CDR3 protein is CASSPSTIRENTEAFF. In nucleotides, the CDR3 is TGTGCCAGCAGCCCGTCGACCATTCGGGAGAACACTGAAGCTTTCTTT.

DNA for the CDR3: TGCGCCAGCAGCCACGAAGGAGGGGGCCTTTTTGGTCAGCCCCAGCATTTT. Its translation is CASSHEGGGLFGQPQHF. The J gene is TRBJ1-5, the V gene TRBV4-1; 7 positions agree with TRBD1. Germline CDR1 is MGHRA and CDR2 is YSYEKL. The CDR3 covers 17 residues. V lost 3 bases and J lost 6; bases outside the gene matches: 14.

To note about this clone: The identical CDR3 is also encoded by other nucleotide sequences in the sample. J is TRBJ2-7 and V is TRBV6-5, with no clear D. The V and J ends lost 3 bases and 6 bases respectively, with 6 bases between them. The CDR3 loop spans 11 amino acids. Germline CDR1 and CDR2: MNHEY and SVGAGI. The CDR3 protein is CASSYGPEQYF. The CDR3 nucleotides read TGTGCCAGCAGTTATGGCCCCGAGCAGTACTTC.

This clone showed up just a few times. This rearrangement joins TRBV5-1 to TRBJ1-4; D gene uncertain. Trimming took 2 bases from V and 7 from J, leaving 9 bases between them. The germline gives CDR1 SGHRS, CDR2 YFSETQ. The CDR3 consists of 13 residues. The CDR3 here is CASSFPDREKLFF. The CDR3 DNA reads TGCGCCAGCAGCTTTCCAGATCGTGAAAAACTGTTTTTT.

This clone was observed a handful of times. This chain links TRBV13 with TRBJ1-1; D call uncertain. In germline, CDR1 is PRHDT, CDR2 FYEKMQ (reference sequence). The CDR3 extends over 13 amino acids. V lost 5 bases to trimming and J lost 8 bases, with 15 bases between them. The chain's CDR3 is CASSPTNGWEAFF. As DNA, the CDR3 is TGTGCCAGCAGCCCAACAAACGGATGGGAAGCTTTCTTT.

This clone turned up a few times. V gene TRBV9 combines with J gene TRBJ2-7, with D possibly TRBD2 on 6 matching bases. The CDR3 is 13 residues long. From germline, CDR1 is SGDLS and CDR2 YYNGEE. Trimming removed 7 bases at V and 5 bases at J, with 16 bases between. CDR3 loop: CASAPRGEDEQYF. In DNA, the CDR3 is TGTGCCAGCGCCCCGCGAGGGGAGGACGAGCAGTACTTC. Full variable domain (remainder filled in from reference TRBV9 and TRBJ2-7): DSGVTQTPKHLITATGQRVTLRCSPRSGDLSVYWYQQSLDQGLQFLIQYYNGEERAKGNILERFSAQQFPDLHSELNLSSLELGDSALYFCASAPRGEDEQYFGPGTRLTVT.